A single sample gave rise to the 8 T cell receptor beta chains below, sequenced in a study of T-cell reconstitution after alpha-beta-depleted transplantation in children. Unique molecular identifiers were incorporated into the prepared TCRbeta library. TCRdb processed the PCR reads anew with MiXCR; each CDR3 protein has one entry. Among 65,000 to 85,000 distinct CDR3 sequences listed, approximately 11% were seen once. Sequencing was performed on PBMCs, taken before TCRalphabeta/CD19-depleted stem cell transplant. The receptors were gathered from a boy between 5 and 17 years old with acute myeloid leukemia, due to receive a stem cell transplant.

CDR3 residues: CASSFSGAGNIQYF. In DNA, the CDR3 is TGTGCCAGCAGCTTTAGCGGGGCCGGGAACATTCAGTACTTC. The chain joins TRBV11-2 to TRBJ2-4, with 8 positions matching TRBD2. The CDR3 has 14 amino acids. Germline trimming cut 3 bases from V and 7 bases from J; bases unmatched to any gene: 5. CDR1 SGHAT and CDR2 FQNNGV come from the germline V gene.

This clonotype has ten or more counts. The CDR3 is CASSQVLQTHGYTF. As DNA, the CDR3 is TGCGCCAGCAGCCAAGTACTACAGACCCATGGCTACACCTTC. The chain recombines TRBV4-1 with TRBJ1-2; unclear D gene. V was cut by 1 base and J by 6 bases, with 12 bases left in between. The V gene's germline CDR1 is MGHRA and CDR2 YSYEKL. The CDR3 length is 14 residues.

The chain combines TRBV7-2 with TRBJ2-1; TRBD2 aligns across 8 bases. Germline assignment: CDR1 SGHTA and CDR2 FQGNSA. J lost 6 bases, V lost 1 base, and 8 bases had no gene match. This CDR3 has 16 amino acids. The CDR3 nucleotides read TGTGCCAGCAGCTTAGTAGGGCCGGGAGGGACCAATGAGCAGTTCTTC. Amino acids: CASSLVGPGGTNEQFF.

The CDR3 nucleotides read TGCAGTGCTAGAGGACCGGGGGACTACGAGCAGTACTTC. Translating gives CSARGPGDYEQYF. The chain combines TRBV20-1 with TRBJ2-7; D possibly corresponds to TRBD2 (6 bases). CDR3 length: 13 residues. Germline V CDR1 and CDR2: DFQATT, SNEGSKA (reference sequence). V shed 1 base and J shed 3 bases, with 10 bases lying between them.

There are a few counts of this clonotype. This chain connects TRBV30 to TRBJ1-1; D possibly corresponds to TRBD1 (6 bases). Germline CDR1 GTSNPN, CDR2 SVGIG (reference sequence). The CDR3 length is 13 residues. Deletions cut 0 bases from V and 4 bases from J, with 9 bases between. CDR3 DNA sequence: TGTGCCTGGAGTGTAGGGGGATTCACTGAAGCTTTCTTT. This translates into CAWSVGGFTEAFF. Looking up the rest from reference TRBV30 and TRBJ1-1 gives the full variable domain: SQTIHQWPATLVQPVGSPLSLECTVEGTSNPNLYWYRQAAGRGLQLLFYSVGIGQISSEVPQNLSASRPQDRQFILSSKKLLLSDSGFYLCAWSVGGFTEAFFGQGTRLTVV.

This clonotype occurred a few times. V gene TRBV5-3 combines with J gene TRBJ2-7; possible D gene TRBD2, 5 bases. Being an ORF, TRBV5-3 has a function that is uncertain. This CDR3 contains 13 residues. V was cut by 8 bases and J by 7 bases, with 19 bases left in between. CDR3 loop: CASGPTDPGEQYF. CDR3 bases: TGTGCCAGCGGCCCTACCGACCCGGGAGAGCAGTACTTC.

This clonotype was recorded many times. The chain combines TRBV6-5 with TRBJ2-1; D unclear. CDR1 is MNHEY and CDR2 is SVGAGI in the germline V gene. The CDR3 runs to 12 residues. V lost 2 bases to trimming and J lost 10 bases, with 9 bases between them. CDR3 bases: TGTGCCAGCAGTTACCTCGCTGGAGAGCAGTTCTTC. Protein sequence: CASSYLAGEQFF.

The sample holds many counts of this clonotype. The CDR3 DNA follows: TGTGCCAGCAGCTTTGACGGGAGGGCCGAAGTGGAGACCCAGTACTTC. It encodes CASSFDGRAEVETQYF. J is TRBJ2-5 and V is TRBV11-2, with TRBD2 matching over 8 bases. Per the germline V gene, CDR1 is SGHAT and CDR2 is FQNNGV. With 3 bases clipped from V and 5 bases from J, the junction kept 11 bases outside the gene matches. The CDR3 totals 16 residues. The full variable domain, in which reference TRBV11-2 and TRBJ2-5 provide the parts outside the CDR3, is EAGVAQSPRYKIIEKRQSVAFWCNPISGHATLYWYQQILGQGPKLLIQFQNNGVVDDSQLPKDRFSAERLKGVDSTLKIQPAKLEDSAVYLCASSFDGRAEVETQYFGPGTRLLVL.